Shown below are 18 T cell receptor beta chains from a single sample sequenced in a study of OX40 agonist ivuxolimab in advanced cancers. Repertoires were generated with immunoSEQ multiplex PCR, while TCRdb's copy carries only in-frame clones and drops some. Among under 85,000 clones listed, around 86% were seen once. This specimen was CD4+ or CD8+ T cells sorted from blood, taken in a trial of the OX40 agonist ivuxolimab. Source of these receptors: an adult with an advanced solid tumor such as melanoma, head and neck, liver or kidney cancer.

A remark on this clone: Other nucleotide sequences from this sample produce the same CDR3. V and J are TRBV11-3 and TRBJ2-3; D is uncertain. The CDR3 totals 14 residues. Deletions cut 0 bases from V and 0 bases from J, with 4 bases between. Germline CDR1 and CDR2: SGHNT and YENEEA. CDR3 loop: CASSLDGSTDTQYF. The DNA of the CDR3 is TGTGCCAGCAGCTTAGACGGGAGCACAGATACGCAGTATTTT.

CDR3 sequence reads: CASSLAGGPNNEQFF. In nucleotides, the CDR3 is TGCGCCAGCAGCTTGGCGGGGGGGCCGAACAATGAGCAGTTCTTC. V gene TRBV5-1 combines with J gene TRBJ2-1; 8 nucleotides line up with TRBD2. V lost 0 bases, J lost 5 bases, and 4 bases stayed unmatched. The CDR3 sequence is 15 residues long. Germline V gene sequence: CDR1 SGHRS, CDR2 YFSETQ.

The chain has TRBV5-1 and TRBJ1-3; D is uncertain. The CDR3 is 15 residues long. The V end lost 0 bases, the J end lost 0 bases, and 7 bases lay between the germline ends. CDR1 and CDR2 (germline): SGHRS, YFSETQ. The CDR3 reads CASSLVGVSGNTIYF. DNA for the CDR3: TGCGCCAGCAGCTTGGTAGGAGTCTCTGGAAACACCATATATTTT. Variable domain in full (rest from reference TRBV5-1 and TRBJ1-3): KAGVTQTPRYLIKTRGQQVTLSCSPISGHRSVSWYQQTPGQGLQFLFEYFSETQRNKGNFPGRFSGRQFSNSRSEMNVSTLELGDSALYLCASSLVGVSGNTIYFGEGSWLTVV.

The genes are TRBV12-5 and TRBJ1-1; D gene uncertain. Looked up from germline, CDR1 is LGHNT and CDR2 is FRNRAP. Trimming shortened V by 2 bases and J by 4 bases, and 8 bases separated the two germline ends. The CDR3 contains 13 residues. This chain's CDR3 is CASGLSRGTEAFF. CDR3 in DNA: TGTGCTAGTGGTTTGAGCCGTGGCACTGAAGCTTTCTTT.

This clone has more than one count but fewer than ten. The chain employs TRBV7-9 and TRBJ1-2; D uncertain. CDR3 length: 13 amino acids. V was shortened by 5 bases and J by 4 bases, with 11 bases between the two germline ends. Per germline, CDR1 SEHNR and CDR2 FQNEAQ (reference sequence). DNA for the CDR3: TGTGCCAGCAGCCCTCAGGAGACCTATGGCTACACCTTC. Residues: CASSPQETYGYTF.

As regards this clone: At one of its ends the junction is not consistent with the germline gene, which may arise from a read error. The chain joins TRBV7-9 to TRBJ1-2; 7 bases line up with TRBD1. The CDR3 extends over 15 amino acids. Germline V CDR1 and CDR2: SEHNR, FQNEAQ (reference sequence). The CDR3 DNA reads TGCGCCAGCAGCCAGACCTACGGGACAGCTTATGGCTACACCTTC. Residues: CASSQTYGTAYGYTF.

The chain recombines TRBV6-6 with TRBJ1-5; 7 nucleotides agree with TRBD1. Per the germline V gene, CDR1 is MNHNY and CDR2 is SVGAGI (reference sequence). CDR3 size: 16 residues. The junction had 11 bases not matched to a gene; V was cut back by 7 bases and J by 2 bases. The CDR3 coding sequence is TGTGCCAGCACTGCACTGGACAGGCGCGGCAATCAGCCCCAGCATTTT. Its protein product is CASTALDRRGNQPQHF.

In this sample, this clone turned up once. This rearrangement joins TRBV11-3 to TRBJ2-2, with no clear D. This CDR3 contains 12 residues. The V end was cut by 3 bases, the J end by 3 bases, with 2 bases between. CDR1 and CDR2 (germline): SGHNT, YENEEA. The CDR3 coding sequence is TGTGCCAGCAGCTTTGACACCGGGGAGCTGTTTTTT. As protein: CASSFDTGELFF.

This chain connects TRBV6-5 to TRBJ1-2; D is possibly TRBD1 (6 bases). CDR3 size: 13 residues. CDR1 and CDR2 from the germline V gene are MNHEY and SVGAGI. V lost 5 bases and J 8 bases, leaving 15 bases between the germline ends. Here the CDR3 DNA reads TGTGCCAGCAGTCCGAGGGGGGTGAGGGGCTACACCTTC. It yields the protein CASSPRGVRGYTF.

The V gene is TRBV5-1, the J gene TRBJ2-1; D is uncertain. In germline, CDR1 is SGHRS, CDR2 YFSETQ. This CDR3 is 17 amino acids long. Trimming shortened V by 1 base and J by 0 bases, and 14 bases separated the two germline ends. In DNA form, the CDR3 reads TGCGCCAGCAGCTTGAAGCCCCCTGCTAGCTCCTACAATGAGCAGTTCTTC. This encodes CASSLKPPASSYNEQFF.

V usage is TRBV5-1 and J usage is TRBJ1-5; D is unresolved. Trimming shortened V by 4 bases and J by 6 bases, and 11 bases separated the two germline ends. Looked up from germline, CDR1 is SGHRS and CDR2 is YFSETQ. CDR3 length equals 13 residues. CDR3 nucleotide sequence: TGCGCCAGCAGCCCGGCCGCAGGTCAGCCCCAGCATTTT. Translated: CASSPAAGQPQHF.

The CDR3 nucleotides are TGTGCCAGCGGGCTTTATCAGCCCCAGCATTTT. Its translation is CASGLYQPQHF. The V call is TRBV19, the J call TRBJ1-5; D unclear. The germline V gene encodes CDR1 LNHDA and CDR2 SQIVND (reference sequence). Trimming cost V 9 bases and J 5 bases, with 8 bases left between them. The CDR3 is 11 amino acids. The full variable domain, rest sourced from reference TRBV19 and TRBJ1-5, is DGGITQSPKYLFRKEGQNVTLSCEQNLNHDAMYWYRQDPGQGLRLIYYSQIVNDFQKGDIAEGYSVSREKKESFPLTVTSAQKNPTAFYLCASGLYQPQHFGDGTRLSIL.

The chain has TRBV19 and TRBJ2-6; D may be TRBD2 (6 bases). Germline values: CDR1 LNHDA, CDR2 SQIVND (reference sequence). The CDR3 consists of 14 residues. The ends were cut back, 11 bases at V and 0 bases at J, with 11 bases in the middle. CDR3: CAPWGGSGANVLTF. The CDR3 DNA is TGTGCCCCCTGGGGAGGCTCTGGGGCCAACGTCCTGACTTTC.

The gene calls are TRBV10-3 and TRBJ2-3; no clear D. Germline CDR1 reads ENHRY; CDR2 reads SYGVKD. CDR3 size: 13 residues. The ends were cut back, 6 bases at V and 1 base at J, with 8 bases in the middle. The CDR3 nucleotides are TGTGCCATCAGAGGGCAGGGCACAGATACGCAGTATTTT. Residues: CAIRGQGTDTQYF.

This chain connects TRBV7-9 to TRBJ2-7; 11 bases are a match to TRBD2. The V gene's germline CDR1 is SEHNR and CDR2 FQNEAQ (reference sequence). The CDR3 runs 17 residues. The J segment lost 5 bases and the V segment lost 2 bases, leaving 11 bases of the junction unmatched. The CDR3 spells CASSLLAGGLKGDEQYF. As DNA, the CDR3 is TGTGCCAGCAGCTTACTAGCGGGGGGCCTAAAGGGCGACGAGCAGTACTTC.

This chain links TRBV7-3 with TRBJ2-7; possibly TRBD2 for D (5 bases). Between the trimmed V and J ends, which lost 0 bases and 10 bases, there was a span of 13 bases. This CDR3 region has 13 residues. The germline gives CDR1 SGHTA, CDR2 FQGTGA. The CDR3 bases are TGTGCCAGCAGCTTAACTAGCGACGCACGCCAGTACTTC. This gives the protein CASSLTSDARQYF.

This clone was found a few times. The gene calls are TRBV18 and TRBJ1-1; D ambiguous. Germline lookup yields CDR1 KGHSH and CDR2 LQKENI. V lost 6 bases and J 1 base, leaving 12 bases between the germline ends. CDR3 length: 14 residues. The CDR3 sequence is CASSAGFQNTEAFF. CDR3 nucleotides: TGTGCCAGCTCGGCCGGGTTTCAGAACACTGAAGCTTTCTTT.

This sequence joins TRBV28 and TRBJ2-3, with TRBD2 matching over 13 bases. Germline CDR1 is MDHEN and CDR2 is SYDVKM. The CDR3 sequence is 15 residues long. Trimming took 7 bases from V and 5 from J; bases not matched to a gene: 6. The CDR3 nucleotides are TGTGCCAGCATTACTAGCGGGGGGGCCCAAGATACGCAGTATTTT. It codes for CASITSGGAQDTQYF.